The rows below give T cell receptor beta chains drawn from one sample of a study of cytomegalovirus exposure and HLA in healthy donors. Profiling relied on immunoSEQ multiplex PCR, and the TCRdb table lists in-frame clones only, not all of them. The sample lists some 160,000 clones, 65% to 90% occurring once. Sequencing was performed on PBMCs. The receptors were sampled from a middle-aged man in good health and CMV-seropositive. Each CDR3 is given with its conserved first and last residue. A D gene is named only where the DNA matches it firmly. Part of the rows lack a size; the others show once, few, many or a class for expanded clones.

v_call: TRBV6-6
d_call: NA
clone_size: NA
j_call: TRBJ2-3
cdr3_nt: TGTGCCAGCAGTGTTGACATGGATACGCAGTATTTT
cdr3_aa: CASSVDMDTQYF

v_call: TRBV7-9
d_call: NA
clone_size: NA
j_call: TRBJ1-1
cdr3_nt: TGTGCCAGCAGCTTAGAAACAGCTAACACTGAAGCTTTCTTT
cdr3_aa: CASSLETANTEAFF

v_call: TRBV19
d_call: NA
clone_size: NA
j_call: TRBJ1-4
cdr3_nt: TGTGCCAGTAGTATCGGAGCTTCAGGAGGAGAAAAACTGTTTTTT
cdr3_aa: CASSIGASGGEKLFF

v_call: TRBV5-1
d_call: NA
clone_size: NA
j_call: TRBJ2-2
cdr3_nt: TGCGCCAGCAGGGGCCCTACCGCGAACACCGGGGAGCTGTTTTTT
cdr3_aa: CASRGPTANTGELFF

v_call: TRBV27
d_call: NA
clone_size: NA
j_call: TRBJ1-5
cdr3_nt: TGTGCCAGCAGTCCACAGGTCGGCAATCAGCCCCAGCATTTT
cdr3_aa: CASSPQVGNQPQHF

v_call: TRBV30
d_call: TRBD1
clone_size: few
j_call: TRBJ1-4
cdr3_nt: TGTGCCTGGAGTAGGAGGGGGCTTAGTGAAAAACTGTTTTTT
cdr3_aa: CAWSRRGLSEKLFF

v_call: TRBV29-1
d_call: TRBD2
clone_size: few
j_call: TRBJ2-3
cdr3_nt: TGCAGCGTTGGTAGCGGGGGGCAGGATACGCAGTATTTT
cdr3_aa: CSVGSGGQDTQYF

v_call: TRBV6-1
d_call: TRBD2
clone_size: NA
j_call: TRBJ2-2
cdr3_nt: TGTGCCAGCAGCGTCGGACTAGCGGGCACCGGGGAGCTGTTTTTT
cdr3_aa: CASSVGLAGTGELFF

v_call: TRBV5-4
d_call: NA
clone_size: NA
j_call: TRBJ1-2
cdr3_nt: TGTGCCAGCAGCTCCGCCGGGGGGGATGGCTACACCTTC
cdr3_aa: CASSSAGGDGYTF

v_call: TRBV27
d_call: TRBD2
clone_size: once
j_call: TRBJ2-5
cdr3_nt: TGTGCCAGCAGTCCCTTAGCGGGAGAGGAGACCCAGTACTTC
cdr3_aa: CASSPLAGEETQYF

v_call: TRBV19
d_call: NA
clone_size: NA
j_call: TRBJ1-1
cdr3_nt: TGTGCCAGTAGTATAGATCCTGCGGCTCTGAACACTGAAGCTTTCTTT
cdr3_aa: CASSIDPAALNTEAFF

v_call: TRBV19
d_call: TRBD1
clone_size: NA
j_call: TRBJ2-5
cdr3_nt: TGTGCCAGTAGTATCCCCGGACAGGGTGAGGAGACCCAGTACTTC
cdr3_aa: CASSIPGQGEETQYF

v_call: TRBV29-1
d_call: NA
clone_size: NA
j_call: TRBJ1-3
cdr3_nt: TGCAGCGCAGGGACATCTGGAAACACCATATATTTT
cdr3_aa: CSAGTSGNTIYF

v_call: TRBV2
d_call: NA
clone_size: NA
j_call: TRBJ2-1
cdr3_nt: TGTGCCAGCGGCCTTAGAGGTTCGGCGGATGAGCAGTTCTTC
cdr3_aa: CASGLRGSADEQFF

v_call: TRBV6-6
d_call: TRBD1
clone_size: NA
j_call: TRBJ1-4
cdr3_nt: TGTGCCAGCACAAGGACAGGGGTGGTAGAAAAACTGTTTTTT
cdr3_aa: CASTRTGVVEKLFF

v_call: TRBV12-5
d_call: TRBD2
clone_size: NA
j_call: TRBJ2-3
cdr3_nt: TGTGCTAGTGGTTTGCTAGCCGGGACTAGTCAAAGCACAGATACGCAGTATTTT
cdr3_aa: CASGLLAGTSQSTDTQYF

v_call: TRBV30
d_call: TRBD1
clone_size: NA
j_call: TRBJ2-3
cdr3_nt: TGTGCCTGGAGTACCGGACAGGGTAGAGATACGCAGTATTTT
cdr3_aa: CAWSTGQGRDTQYF

v_call: TRBV6-5
d_call: TRBD1
clone_size: NA
j_call: TRBJ1-2
cdr3_nt: TGTGCCAGCAGCCGACAGGGGGCAGGTGGCTACACCTTC
cdr3_aa: CASSRQGAGGYTF

v_call: TRBV5-1
d_call: TRBD2
clone_size: NA
j_call: TRBJ2-7
cdr3_nt: TGCGCCAGCAGCTTGGCCGGTCGGACTAGCGGTCACGAGCAGTACTTC
cdr3_aa: CASSLAGRTSGHEQYF

v_call: TRBV20-1
d_call: NA
clone_size: NA
j_call: TRBJ2-3
cdr3_nt: TGCAGTGCGTCCCTCCCCCCGCAGTATTTT
cdr3_aa: CSASLPPQYF

v_call: TRBV7-2
d_call: TRBD2
clone_size: NA
j_call: TRBJ2-3
cdr3_nt: TGTGCCAGCAGCCCCAGCGGGGGGGCACATACGCAGTATTTT
cdr3_aa: CASSPSGGAHTQYF

v_call: TRBV7-9
d_call: NA
clone_size: few
j_call: TRBJ2-1
cdr3_nt: TGTGCCAGCAGCTCTGGCGGGTGGCAGTTCTTC
cdr3_aa: CASSSGGWQFF

v_call: TRBV19
d_call: TRBD2
clone_size: NA
j_call: TRBJ2-3
cdr3_nt: TGTGCCAGTAGTGAGCCGGGACTAGCGGGGGGCGGGGCAGATACGCAGTATTTT
cdr3_aa: CASSEPGLAGGGADTQYF

v_call: TRBV9
d_call: NA
clone_size: NA
j_call: TRBJ2-7
cdr3_nt: TGTGCCAGCAGCCCCGATGCAGGGGTGTACGAGCAGTACTTC
cdr3_aa: CASSPDAGVYEQYF

v_call: TRBV7-9
d_call: NA
clone_size: NA
j_call: TRBJ2-1
cdr3_nt: TGTGCCAGCAGCTGGGACTTAAATGAGCAGTTCTTC
cdr3_aa: CASSWDLNEQFF

v_call: TRBV6-1
d_call: NA
clone_size: NA
j_call: TRBJ1-2
cdr3_nt: TGTGCCAGCAGTCTAGACGGTTTCTATGGCTACACCTTC
cdr3_aa: CASSLDGFYGYTF

v_call: TRBV6-1
d_call: NA
clone_size: NA
j_call: TRBJ1-4
cdr3_nt: TGTGCCAGCAAATTTTCCGGTCTTAAGAATGAAAAACTGTTTTTT
cdr3_aa: CASKFSGLKNEKLFF

v_call: TRBV6-5
d_call: TRBD1
clone_size: NA
j_call: TRBJ1-5
cdr3_nt: TGTGCCAGCAGTTACGCAGGGGGTAGCAATCAGCCCCAGCATTTT
cdr3_aa: CASSYAGGSNQPQHF